This T cell receptor (beta chain) was recovered during a study of vaccination effects on CD4 cells after COVID-19. Study-level findings and limits: Researchers reported few convalescent patients and no early post-infection timepoints in the study.

Worth noting for this clone: What it binds is unknown.

Profiled with immunoSEQ multiplex PCR; TCRdb holds only in-frame clones, not every one. The sample shows about 71,000 clones, around three quarters of them seen only once. Germline values: CDR1 SGHRS, CDR2 YFSETQ. The CDR3 totals 14 residues. Trimming left V 4 bases short and J 9 bases short, with 14 bases between. Using viral peptide pools, the ViraFEST assay grew out antigen-specific CD4+ T cells prior to sequencing. At the end of 9 to 11 days of culture, CD4+ T cells were isolated. According to the study, vaccine recipients showed no prior SARS-CoV-2 infection and negative nucleocapsid antibodies. Half-medium exchanges with IL-2 medium took place on days 3 and 7.

This receptor was taken from a human donor who received a COVID-19 vaccine. The specimen was CD4+ T cells from PBMCs cultured with HCoV-OC43 spike peptides, collected before COVID-19 vaccination. The subset here: HCoV-OC43 spike overlapping peptide pool stimulation. V and J are TRBV5-1 and TRBJ1-6; D is possibly TRBD1 (5 bases). This CDR3 reads CASSPDGGSSPLHF. CDR3 in DNA: TGCGCCAGCAGCCCCGACGGGGGTTCTTCACCCCTCCACTTT.